A single sample is the source of the 15 T cell receptor beta chains below, sequenced in a study of OX40 agonist ivuxolimab in advanced cancers. The data were produced by immunoSEQ multiplex PCR, yet TCRdb's version contains in-frame clones alone and is incomplete. The sample lists about 55,000 clones; 70% to 90% were seen once. Here the sequenced sample was CD4+ or CD8+ T cells sorted from blood, taken in a trial of the OX40 agonist ivuxolimab. The origin of the receptors is an adult with an advanced solid tumor such as melanoma, head and neck, liver or kidney cancer.

This chain links TRBV7-3 with TRBJ1-1, with 10 bases lining up with TRBD1. The CDR3 length is 18 residues. Germline V gives CDR1 SGHTA, CDR2 FQGTGA. Trimming at V came to 5 bases and at J to 1 base, leaving 13 bases not matched to a gene. CDR3 nucleotide sequence: TGTGCCAGCAGCCGTTGGGCCGGGACAGGGGACCAGAACACTGAAGCTTTCTTT. The encoded protein is CASSRWAGTGDQNTEAFF.

V gene TRBV5-1 combines with J gene TRBJ1-5; tentatively, D is TRBD1 (6 bases). This CDR3 is 15 amino acids long. The germline V and J ends were trimmed by 0 bases and 1 base, with 8 bases remaining between them. Germline values: CDR1 SGHRS, CDR2 YFSETQ. CDR3 coding DNA: TGCGCCAGCAGCTTGGAAGGGGGGAGCAATCAGCCCCAGCATTTT. This translates into CASSLEGGSNQPQHF.

This chain uses TRBV11-2 with TRBJ2-2; 9 nucleotides line up with TRBD2. Trimming at V came to 5 bases and at J to 0 bases, leaving 4 bases not matched to a gene. This CDR3 spans 16 amino acids. The germline V gene has CDR1 SGHAT and CDR2 FQNNGV. The CDR3 loop reads CASSIGTSPNTGELFF. In nucleotides, the CDR3 is TGTGCCAGCAGCATCGGGACTAGCCCGAACACCGGGGAGCTGTTTTTT.

To note about this clone: Other DNA sequences in this specimen translate into the identical CDR3. This chain's CDR3 is CASSLGGSSYEQYF. For the CDR3, the DNA is TGTGCCAGCAGCCTCGGGGGGAGCTCCTACGAGCAGTACTTC. The chain joins TRBV5-6 to TRBJ2-7, with 7 bases aligning to TRBD2. The CDR3 has 14 amino acids. The ends lost 4 bases at V and 0 bases at J; junction bases unmatched: 4. From germline, CDR1 is SGHDT and CDR2 YYEEEE.

The chain is built from TRBV7-9 and TRBJ1-1; D remains unclear. Germline loops: CDR1 SEHNR, CDR2 FQNEAQ (reference sequence). V was shortened by 1 base and J by 8 bases, with 8 bases between the two germline ends. The CDR3 has 12 amino acids. CDR3: CASSLVLTEAFF. DNA of the CDR3: TGTGCCAGCAGCTTAGTTTTAACAGAAGCTTTCTTT.

This chain connects TRBV9 to TRBJ2-1, with 7 bases fitting TRBD1. The CDR3 runs to 15 residues. With V trimmed by 3 bases and J by 3 bases, 6 bases remained unmatched. CDR1 is SGDLS and CDR2 is YYNGEE in the germline V gene. The CDR3 coding sequence is TGTGCCAGCAGCGAGTGGGGGACAGTCTACAATGAGCAGTTCTTC. Amino acid sequence: CASSEWGTVYNEQFF.

The V and J genes are TRBV5-1 and TRBJ2-7; D possibly matches TRBD1 or TRBD2 (6 bases each). Germline-derived CDR1 and CDR2 are SGHRS and YFSETQ. V was shortened by 0 bases and J by 5 bases, with 18 bases between the two germline ends. The CDR3 consists of 16 residues. The CDR3 here is CASSLEGGIVIHEQYF. The CDR3 DNA reads TGCGCCAGCAGCTTGGAGGGGGGCATCGTAATTCACGAGCAGTACTTC.

V usage is TRBV4-1 and J usage is TRBJ2-5; maybe TRBD2 (6 bases). Trimming left V 3 bases short and J 7 bases short, with 18 bases between. Germline CDR1 MGHRA, CDR2 YSYEKL. The CDR3 has 15 residues. The CDR3 DNA sequence: TGCGCCAGCAGCCAGAGGAGGGGTTCGACCGGGACCCAGTACTTC. Translating gives CASSQRRGSTGTQYF.

The CDR3 nucleotides read TGTGCCAGCAGCCACGTCGGAACCAACCCGGTTATGAAGCAGTACTTC. Amino acids: CASSHVGTNPVMKQYF. The chain uses TRBV5-5 and TRBJ2-7; D call uncertain. The CDR3 extends over 16 amino acids. V was shortened by 4 bases and J by 8 bases, with 25 bases between the two germline ends. Germline V CDR1 and CDR2: SGHKS, YYEKEE (reference sequence).

The genes are TRBV7-9 and TRBJ2-4, with D perhaps being TRBD1 or TRBD2 (5 bases each). This CDR3 region has 15 residues. Deletions cut 5 bases from V and 0 bases from J, with 11 bases between. Germline lookup yields CDR1 SEHNR and CDR2 FQNEAQ (reference sequence). The CDR3 DNA reads as TGTGCCAGCAGCCCAGGGAGTCTAGCCAAAAACATTCAGTACTTC. Translated, it gives CASSPGSLAKNIQYF.

V and J are TRBV27 and TRBJ2-3; D tentatively fits TRBD1 or TRBD2 (5 bases each). Trimming cost V 5 bases and J 0 bases, with 12 bases left between them. The CDR3 consists of 15 residues. Germline assignment: CDR1 MNHEY and CDR2 SMNVEV (reference sequence). The CDR3 protein is CASSLGGTSTDTQYF. In DNA form, the CDR3 reads TGTGCCAGCAGTCTTGGGGGAACTAGCACAGATACGCAGTATTTT.

The chain has TRBV27 and TRBJ2-2; 7 nucleotides line up with TRBD1. The CDR3 covers 14 residues. With V trimmed by 6 bases and J by 3 bases, 4 bases remained unmatched. The germline CDR1 and CDR2 sequences are MNHEY and SMNVEV (reference sequence). CDR3 DNA: TGTGCCAGCAGGGAAGGGGGCCACACCGGGGAGCTGTTTTTT. It is translated as CASREGGHTGELFF.

This clone was observed a single time. V and J are TRBV19 and TRBJ1-1; unclear D gene. The CDR3 runs 13 residues. Trimming removed 8 bases at V and 3 bases at J, with 13 bases between. The germline V gene encodes CDR1 LNHDA and CDR2 SQIVND (reference sequence). CDR3 in amino acids: CASGSRRDTEAFF. As DNA, the CDR3 is TGTGCCAGTGGCAGCCGAAGGGACACTGAAGCTTTCTTT.

This chain links TRBV2 with TRBJ2-7; 7 bases are a match to TRBD2. V trimming: 6 bases; J trimming: 1 base; junction bases outside the gene matches: 6. Germline V gene lookup returns CDR1 SNHLY and CDR2 FYNNEI. The CDR3 is 14 residues long. CDR3 sequence reads: CASSLGGDSYEQYF. Written as DNA, the CDR3 is TGTGCCAGCAGCTTGGGAGGGGATTCCTACGAGCAGTACTTC.

The V gene is TRBV5-6, the J gene TRBJ1-3, with TRBD1 as a possible D gene (6 bases). Germline CDR1 and CDR2: SGHDT and YYEEEE. The CDR3 consists of 16 residues. V lost 3 bases, J lost 0 bases, and 13 bases lay in between. The CDR3 spells CASSWSTGHSGNTIYF. The CDR3 DNA sequence: TGTGCCAGCAGCTGGTCGACAGGACACTCTGGAAACACCATATATTTT.